This TCR beta chain originates from a study of shared clonotypes between healthy human individuals. Looking at the study overall: Each donor contributed plates that comprised three CD4 naive, three CD4 memory, two CD8 naive and one CD8 memory.

The V and J ends lost 0 bases and 3 bases respectively, with 15 bases between them. CDR1 is SGHNT, CDR2 YYREEE, per germline (reference sequence). The CDR3 totals 16 residues. TCRdb's copy holds only in-frame clones and misses some; the assay was immunoSEQ multiplex PCR. The table includes millions of clones, roughly nine tenths detected once. V is TRBV5-4 and J is TRBJ1-1, with TRBD1 as a possible D gene (5 bases). Source material: naive CD4+ T cells sorted from blood. Subset defined: CD45RA+ positively selected. The TCR sequence derives from a man aged 18 to 35 in good health. CDR3: CASSLGGGSRYTEAFF. The CDR3 DNA is TGTGCCAGCAGCTTGGGTGGGGGGTCGAGGTACACTGAAGCTTTCTTT. Looking up the rest from reference TRBV5-4 and TRBJ1-1 gives the full variable domain: ETGVTQSPTHLIKTRGQQVTLRCSSQSGHNTVSWYQQALGQGPQFIFQYYREEENGRGNFPPRFSGLQFPNYSSELNVNALELDDSALYLCASSLGGGSRYTEAFFGQGTRLTVV.